A selection of T cell receptor beta chains follows, all from one sample in a study of cytomegalovirus exposure and HLA in healthy donors. Clones were read by immunoSEQ multiplex PCR, and TCRdb kept only the in-frame ones, dropping some. Of about 130,000 clones listed, 8% to 11% are singletons. Sequenced material: PBMCs. Receptors were obtained from a woman younger than 35 in good health and CMV-seropositive. Both conserved end residues are part of each CDR3. Clone size is shown for a subset of rows, as once, few, many or a class of expanded clone.

J: TRBJ1-6
size: -
V: TRBV27
CDR3: CAIRPPRALHF

J: TRBJ1-1
size: -
V: TRBV23-1
CDR3: CASSRKTGGNTEAFF

J: TRBJ1-1
size: few
V: TRBV6-5
CDR3: CASSSGVTEAFF

J: TRBJ2-2
size: -
V: TRBV25-1
CDR3: CASSEWREGAGELFF

J: TRBJ2-1
size: -
V: TRBV5-4
CDR3: CASSPRQGSYNEQFF

J: TRBJ1-1
size: few
V: TRBV11-2
CDR3: CASSPEGLSEAFF

J: TRBJ1-2
size: few
V: TRBV5-4
CDR3: CASSLGGDYGYTF

J: TRBJ1-4
size: few
V: TRBV5-1
CDR3: CASSLGTGFSTNEKLFF

J: TRBJ2-5
size: -
V: TRBV10-3
CDR3: CATEPSGQETQYF

J: TRBJ2-2
size: -
V: TRBV7-3
CDR3: CASSTTGNTGELFF

J: TRBJ1-3
size: few
V: TRBV30
CDR3: CAWGDWSSGNTIYF

J: TRBJ2-5
size: few
V: TRBV29-1
CDR3: CSVYFVVQETQYF

J: TRBJ2-3
size: -
V: TRBV29-1
CDR3: CSVRQTLTDTQYF

J: TRBJ2-4
size: -
V: TRBV7-9
CDR3: CASSSPPGLLAKNIQYF

J: TRBJ1-1
size: few
V: TRBV11-3
CDR3: CASSLDGRNTEAFF

J: TRBJ2-2
size: -
V: TRBV28
CDR3: CASRTGQNTGELFF

J: TRBJ1-6
size: -
V: TRBV7-9
CDR3: CASSPGQGQSPLHF

J: TRBJ1-2
size: -
V: TRBV6-6
CDR3: CASSSGGGYTF

J: TRBJ2-1
size: few
V: TRBV5-1
CDR3: CASSELAGPNEQFF

J: TRBJ2-1
size: few
V: TRBV6-1
CDR3: CASSEYGLAATNEQFF

J: TRBJ2-7
size: -
V: TRBV18
CDR3: CASSLGQGLSQYF

J: TRBJ1-1
size: -
V: TRBV12-5
CDR3: CASGEGGVNTEAFF

J: TRBJ2-3
size: -
V: TRBV21-1
CDR3: CASSIPRKGVTDTQYF

J: TRBJ2-4
size: -
V: TRBV5-1
CDR3: CASSLEGGPVDIQYF

J: TRBJ1-5
size: few
V: TRBV13
CDR3: CASSLGHSNQPQHF

J: TRBJ1-2
size: -
V: TRBV28
CDR3: CASSFIPNYGYTF

J: TRBJ2-1
size: few
V: TRBV20-1
CDR3: CSASSLADQFF

J: TRBJ2-1
size: few
V: TRBV7-8
CDR3: CASSRVPSRYNEQFF

J: TRBJ2-7
size: -
V: TRBV9
CDR3: CASSVASSGRYEQYF

J: TRBJ1-5
size: -
V: TRBV5-6
CDR3: CASSLRGQPQHF

J: TRBJ2-3
size: few
V: TRBV2
CDR3: CASSFTSGTDTQYF

J: TRBJ2-5
size: -
V: TRBV25-1
CDR3: CASSEQEENQYF

J: TRBJ2-1
size: -
V: TRBV7-9
CDR3: CASSPPGAANEQFF

J: TRBJ2-1
size: -
V: TRBV5-6
CDR3: CASSRTIASQFF

J: TRBJ1-5
size: few
V: TRBV7-3
CDR3: CASSAGSNQPQHF

J: TRBJ2-3
size: few
V: TRBV9
CDR3: CASSVDLTSKDTQYF

J: TRBJ1-1
size: -
V: TRBV7-2
CDR3: CASSPGLMVRSEAFF

J: TRBJ2-1
size: -
V: TRBV11-2
CDR3: CASSLLALAYEQFF

J: -
size: -
V: TRBV30
CDR3: CAWRTTGEGREQYF

J: TRBJ2-1
size: few
V: TRBV28
CDR3: CASSPGQGMVGEQFF

J: TRBJ2-1
size: few
V: TRBV30
CDR3: CAWEVRWTSGRANEQFF

J: TRBJ1-2
size: few
V: TRBV19
CDR3: CASSEGVNYGYTF

J: TRBJ1-2
size: few
V: TRBV18
CDR3: CASSPPEGQGAYGYTF

J: TRBJ2-7
size: -
V: TRBV9
CDR3: CASSVEYAAEQYF

J: TRBJ2-7
size: few
V: TRBV5-4
CDR3: CASSLGLAGGYEQYF

J: TRBJ2-7
size: few
V: TRBV2
CDR3: CASNTGFEQYF

J: TRBJ2-3
size: -
V: TRBV2
CDR3: CASSFGRGNTQYF

J: TRBJ1-1
size: few
V: TRBV19
CDR3: CASRTGTEAFF

J: TRBJ2-3
size: few
V: TRBV28
CDR3: CASSLQAGGVPDTQYF

J: TRBJ2-1
size: -
V: TRBV5-1
CDR3: CASRLAGEGNEQFF

J: TRBJ2-7
size: few
V: TRBV27
CDR3: CARALSYEQYF

J: TRBJ1-1
size: few
V: TRBV19
CDR3: CASSMGQKYMNTEAFF

J: TRBJ1-2
size: few
V: TRBV19
CDR3: CASSATGGEDYGYTF

J: TRBJ1-4
size: few
V: TRBV21-1
CDR3: CASSTCKSRQYTNEKLFF

J: TRBJ2-2
size: -
V: TRBV19
CDR3: CASSRAIKNTGELFF

J: TRBJ1-5
size: -
V: TRBV6-5
CDR3: CASSPLGQPQHF

J: TRBJ2-7
size: -
V: TRBV10-3
CDR3: CAISGAPATSTDEQYF